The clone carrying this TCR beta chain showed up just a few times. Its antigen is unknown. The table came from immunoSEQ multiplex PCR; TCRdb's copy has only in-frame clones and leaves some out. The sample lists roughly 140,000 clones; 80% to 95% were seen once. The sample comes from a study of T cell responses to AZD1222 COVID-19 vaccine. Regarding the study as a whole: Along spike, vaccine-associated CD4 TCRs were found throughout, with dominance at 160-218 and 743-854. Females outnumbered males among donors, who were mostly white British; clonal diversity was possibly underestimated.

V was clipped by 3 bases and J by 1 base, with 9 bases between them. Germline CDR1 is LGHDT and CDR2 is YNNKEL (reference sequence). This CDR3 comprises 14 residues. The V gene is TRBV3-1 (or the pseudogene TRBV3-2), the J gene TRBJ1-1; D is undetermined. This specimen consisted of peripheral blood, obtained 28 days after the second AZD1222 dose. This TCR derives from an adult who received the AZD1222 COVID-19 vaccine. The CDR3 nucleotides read TGTGCCAGCAGCCAGGGTCCTCAGAACACTGAAGCTTTCTTT. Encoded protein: CASSQGPQNTEAFF.